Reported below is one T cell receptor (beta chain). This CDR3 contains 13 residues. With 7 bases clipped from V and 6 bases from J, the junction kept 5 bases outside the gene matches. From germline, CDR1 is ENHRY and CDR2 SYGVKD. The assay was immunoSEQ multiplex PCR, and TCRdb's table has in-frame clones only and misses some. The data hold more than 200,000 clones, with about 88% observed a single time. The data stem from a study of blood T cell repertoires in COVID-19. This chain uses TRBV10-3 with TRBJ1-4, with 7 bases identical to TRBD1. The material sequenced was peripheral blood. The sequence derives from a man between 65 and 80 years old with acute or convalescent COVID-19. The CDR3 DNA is TGTGCCATCAAGAAGGGGGCGGATGAAAAACTGTTTTTT. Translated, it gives CAIKKGADEKLFF.